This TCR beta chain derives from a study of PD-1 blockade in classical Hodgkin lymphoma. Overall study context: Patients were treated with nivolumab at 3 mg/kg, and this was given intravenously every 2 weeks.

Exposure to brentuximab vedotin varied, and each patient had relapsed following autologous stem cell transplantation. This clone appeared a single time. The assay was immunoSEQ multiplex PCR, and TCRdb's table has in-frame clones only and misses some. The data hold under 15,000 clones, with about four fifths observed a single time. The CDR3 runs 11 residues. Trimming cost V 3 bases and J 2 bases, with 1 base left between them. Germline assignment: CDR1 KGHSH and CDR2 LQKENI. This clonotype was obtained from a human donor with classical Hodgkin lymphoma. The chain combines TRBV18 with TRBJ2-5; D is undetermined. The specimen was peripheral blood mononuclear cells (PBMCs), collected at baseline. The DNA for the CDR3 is TGTGCCAGCTCACCGCAAGAGACCCAGTACTTC. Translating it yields CASSPQETQYF.